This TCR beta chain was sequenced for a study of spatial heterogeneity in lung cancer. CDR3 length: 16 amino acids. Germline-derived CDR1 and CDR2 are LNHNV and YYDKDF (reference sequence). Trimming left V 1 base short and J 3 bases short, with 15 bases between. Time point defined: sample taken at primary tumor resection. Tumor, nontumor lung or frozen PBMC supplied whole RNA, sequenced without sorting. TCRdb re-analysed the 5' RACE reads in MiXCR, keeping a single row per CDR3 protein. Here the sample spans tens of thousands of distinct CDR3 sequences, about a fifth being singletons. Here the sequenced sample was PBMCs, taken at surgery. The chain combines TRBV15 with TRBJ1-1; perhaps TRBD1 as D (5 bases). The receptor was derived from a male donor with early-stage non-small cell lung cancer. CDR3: CATSRGLARGDTEAFF. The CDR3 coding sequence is TGTGCCACCAGCAGAGGGCTGGCCCGGGGGGACACTGAAGCTTTCTTT.